The text below deals with one T cell receptor beta chain. The antigen is unknown. Each CDR3 protein gets one entry after TCRdb re-called the 5' RACE reads with MiXCR. In the table there are a few hundred thousand distinct CDR3 sequences, 24% of which are singletons. The V and J ends lost 3 bases and 8 bases, in that order; junction bases with no gene match: 10. CDR3 length equals 14 residues. Germline V lookup: CDR1 SQVTM, CDR2 ANQGSEA. This sample stems from a study of T-cell memory formation after mild COVID-19. General study findings and limits: Mainly CM and EM harbored the contracting CD4+ clones; mainly EMRA harbored the CD8+ ones.

Material: PBMCs or a T cell subset sorted from them (not recorded which). This clonotype was sampled from an adult woman who had mild COVID-19 (a few samples of this study predate the infection). Cell type and time point are not known. The rearrangement joins TRBV29-1 to TRBJ2-3; 8 nucleotides line up with TRBD1. Here the CDR3 reads CSVDVPDRDTTQYF. The CDR3 DNA reads as TGCAGCGTTGACGTCCCGGACAGGGATACTACGCAGTATTTT.